The 29 T cell receptor beta chains listed next were all sequenced from one sample in a study of blood T cell repertoires in COVID-19. Sequencing was performed with immunoSEQ multiplex PCR; in TCRdb, only in-frame clones are kept and a portion is missing. Among more than 150,000 clones listed, 86% were seen once. Sequences were obtained from peripheral blood. These receptors all come from an older man with active or convalescent COVID-19.

The chain employs TRBV29-1 and TRBJ2-2, with 7 nucleotides matching TRBD2. With 7 bases clipped from V and 1 base from J, the junction kept 15 bases outside the gene matches. The CDR3 sequence is 17 residues long. Germline loops: CDR1 SQVTM, CDR2 ANQGSEA. In nucleotides, the CDR3 is TGCAGCGCCCGAGGCCCCCGCGGGGGAAAGAACACCGGGGAGCTGTTTTTT. Its translation: CSARGPRGGKNTGELFF.

The V gene is TRBV29-1, the J gene TRBJ2-7; D remains unclear. CDR1 and CDR2 from the germline V gene are SQVTM and ANQGSEA. The CDR3 has 14 residues. V was shortened by 1 base and J by 7 bases, with 17 bases between the two germline ends. CDR3 protein: CSVEVTLSYREQYF. The DNA for the CDR3 is TGCAGCGTTGAAGTGACTCTCTCATATCGAGAGCAGTACTTC.

The chain recombines TRBV7-9 with TRBJ2-2; 8 bases align to TRBD1. The CDR3 is 13 amino acids. CDR1 and CDR2 (germline): SEHNR, FQNEAQ (reference sequence). The ends lost 5 bases at V and 6 bases at J; junction bases unmatched: 2. CDR3 nucleotides: TGTGCCAGCAGCCAGGACAGGGCCGGGGAGCTGTTTTTT. Amino acids: CASSQDRAGELFF.

The rearrangement uses TRBV16 and TRBJ1-1, with TRBD1 as a possible D gene (6 bases). V lost 4 bases to trimming and J lost 12 bases, with 18 bases between them. This CDR3 spans 13 amino acids. Per germline, CDR1 KGHSY and CDR2 FQNENV. The CDR3 DNA follows: TGTGCCAGCAGCCGACAAACAGGGATCGCAACTTTCTTT. Its translation: CASSRQTGIATFF.

The chain is built from TRBV27 and TRBJ2-7; TRBD1 might be the D (6 bases). Germline V gene sequence: CDR1 MNHEY, CDR2 SMNVEV (reference sequence). The CDR3 is 15 residues long. V shed 5 bases and J shed 0 bases, with 14 bases lying between them. CDR3 residues: CASSLYLGASYEQYF. For the CDR3, the DNA is TGTGCCAGCAGTCTTTACTTGGGGGCCTCCTACGAGCAGTACTTC.

This clone was detected once. The rearrangement links TRBV9 to TRBJ1-5; D perhaps matches TRBD1 (5 bases). V was pared by 0 bases and J by 3 bases, with 10 bases between. The CDR3 contains 15 residues. The germline V gene has CDR1 SGDLS and CDR2 YYNGEE. The CDR3 DNA reads as TGTGCCAGCAGCGTAGAAGGACATATCAATCAGCCCCAGCATTTT. Residues: CASSVEGHINQPQHF.

V gene TRBV5-1 combines with J gene TRBJ1-4, with D unclear. V shed 0 bases and J shed 7 bases, with 16 bases lying between them. The length of the CDR3 is 16 residues. CDR1 is SGHRS, CDR2 YFSETQ, per germline. The CDR3 protein is CASSLASMAGGEKLFF. Here the CDR3 DNA reads TGCGCCAGCAGCTTGGCCTCGATGGCTGGTGGTGAAAAACTGTTTTTT.

This chain joins TRBV24-1 and TRBJ1-2, with D unresolved. This CDR3 region has 15 residues. Trimming removed 3 bases from V and 7 bases from J, with 17 bases in between. Germline V gives CDR1 KGHDR, CDR2 SFDVKD. The CDR3 is CATSDPRGGSIGYTF. As DNA, the CDR3 is TGTGCCACCAGTGATCCCCGGGGAGGAAGTATTGGCTACACCTTC.

The chain couples TRBV15 to TRBJ1-5; a possible D gene is TRBD1 (5 bases). The ends were cut back, 0 bases at V and 4 bases at J, with 10 bases in the middle. This CDR3 spans 15 amino acids. Germline V lookup: CDR1 LNHNV, CDR2 YYDKDF (reference sequence). Written as DNA, the CDR3 is TGTGCCACCAGCAGAGATGGGGCTCTAAATCAGCCCCAGCATTTT. Its protein product is CATSRDGALNQPQHF.

The chain recombines TRBV5-6 with TRBJ1-2; D is uncertain. Germline V CDR1 and CDR2: SGHDT, YYEEEE. Trimming removed 0 bases from V and 8 bases from J, with 8 bases in between. This CDR3 comprises 12 residues. DNA for the CDR3: TGTGCCAGCAGCTTGGGAAGCTCCGGCTACACCTTC. Its protein product is CASSLGSSGYTF. The full variable domain, in which reference TRBV5-6 and TRBJ1-2 provide the parts outside the CDR3, is DAGVTQSPTHLIKTRGQQVTLRCSPKSGHDTVSWYQQALGQGPQFIFQYYEEEERQRGNFPDRFSGHQFPNYSSELNVNALLLGDSALYLCASSLGSSGYTFGSGTRLTVV.

This clone was counted once. The chain carries TRBV19 and TRBJ1-1, with 7 bases identical to TRBD1. This CDR3 is built from 14 residues. Germline CDR1 reads LNHDA; CDR2 reads SQIVND (reference sequence). The junction had 4 bases not matched to a gene; V was cut back by 4 bases and J by 2 bases. The DNA for the CDR3 is TGTGCCAGTAGTACCCACAGGGGAAACACTGAAGCTTTCTTT. It translates to CASSTHRGNTEAFF.

The V gene is TRBV19, the J gene TRBJ1-5, with 7 nucleotides matching TRBD1. V dropped 5 bases and J dropped 3; count of bases not matched to a gene: 7. This CDR3 has 15 amino acids. CDR1 LNHDA and CDR2 SQIVND come from the germline V gene (reference sequence). Here the CDR3 reads CASSPRQGLNQPQHF. CDR3 bases: TGTGCCAGTAGTCCCCGACAGGGCCTCAATCAGCCCCAGCATTTT. The entire variable domain, with the rest obtained from reference TRBV19 and TRBJ1-5, is as follows: DGGITQSPKYLFRKEGQNVTLSCEQNLNHDAMYWYRQDPGQGLRLIYYSQIVNDFQKGDIAEGYSVSREKKESFPLTVTSAQKNPTAFYLCASSPRQGLNQPQHFGDGTRLSIL.

V is TRBV3-1 (or the pseudogene TRBV3-2) and J is TRBJ1-4; 8 positions match TRBD1. The CDR3 loop spans 16 amino acids. Unmatched junction bases numbered 10, after V lost 1 base and J lost 9 bases. The germline CDR1 and CDR2 sequences are LGHDT and YNNKEL (reference sequence). The CDR3 DNA follows: TGTGCCAGCAGCCAAGCCCCGGGACAGGCAGCAAAAAAACTGTTTTTT. Amino acid sequence: CASSQAPGQAAKKLFF.

J is TRBJ2-3 and V is TRBV11-1; D gene unclear. The CDR3 loop spans 12 amino acids. Germline V gene sequence: CDR1 SGHAT, CDR2 FQDESV (reference sequence). Trimming removed 4 bases at V and 4 bases at J, with 6 bases between. CDR3 loop: CASSSRADTQYF. The CDR3 nucleotides read TGTGCCAGCAGCTCTCGGGCAGATACGCAGTATTTT.

V usage is TRBV5-6 and J usage is TRBJ1-1; D uncertain. The length of the CDR3 is 15 residues. V lost 3 bases to trimming and J lost 1 base, with 13 bases between them. The germline V gene encodes CDR1 SGHDT and CDR2 YYEEEE. The CDR3 DNA sequence: TGTGCCAGCAGCTCGCCGAGAGTGAAGAACACTGAAGCTTTCTTT. Protein: CASSSPRVKNTEAFF.

The chain couples TRBV4-1 to TRBJ2-7, with 8 bases aligning to TRBD1. The CDR3 has 15 residues. V was pared by 4 bases and J by 9 bases, with 14 bases of the junction left unmatched. Germline V gene lookup returns CDR1 MGHRA and CDR2 YSYEKL. The CDR3 DNA follows: TGCGCCAGCAGCCCTAACCTTCAGGGGGCTTGGGGGCAGTACTTC. It encodes CASSPNLQGAWGQYF.

The V call is TRBV6-5, the J call TRBJ1-5; D not resolved. V lost 4 bases and J 7 bases, leaving 11 bases between the germline ends. This CDR3 comprises 13 residues. From germline, CDR1 is MNHEY and CDR2 SVGAGI. CDR3 region: CASSSERRQPQHF. The CDR3, as DNA: TGTGCCAGCAGTTCGGAGCGGAGACAGCCCCAGCATTTT.

The V and J genes are TRBV7-8 and TRBJ2-2; 8 bases agree with TRBD1. This CDR3 region has 17 residues. The V and J ends lost 5 bases and 0 bases, in that order; junction bases with no gene match: 8. CDR1 and CDR2 (germline): SGHVS, FQNEAQ. CDR3 protein: CASSRAQGASNTGELFF. CDR3 bases: TGTGCCAGCAGCCGAGCCCAGGGGGCGTCGAACACCGGGGAGCTGTTTTTT.

This clone was found once. The rearrangement joins TRBV7-2 to TRBJ1-4; D is unclear. Trimming pared 5 bases from V and 3 bases from J, leaving 13 bases between. In germline, CDR1 is SGHTA, CDR2 FQGNSA. The CDR3 is made up of 15 amino acids. CDR3 nucleotide sequence: TGTGCCAGCAGCCCCCAAGGAGGGTCTAATGAAAAACTGTTTTTT. Translation: CASSPQGGSNEKLFF.

This chain uses TRBV7-2 with TRBJ2-3, with 11 bases identical to TRBD2. This CDR3 has 17 amino acids. The trim removed 1 base at V and 6 bases at J, leaving 9 bases unmatched. Germline V lookup: CDR1 SGHTA, CDR2 FQGNSA. CDR3 coding DNA: TGTGCCAGCAGCTTAGTATTAGCGGGGGGGCCGGGGGATACGCAGTATTTT. Protein sequence: CASSLVLAGGPGDTQYF.

J is TRBJ1-2 and V is TRBV27, with D possibly TRBD1 on 5 matching bases. The length of the CDR3 is 12 residues. In germline, CDR1 is MNHEY, CDR2 SMNVEV (reference sequence). The ends were cut back, 4 bases at V and 6 bases at J, with 9 bases in the middle. In DNA, the CDR3 is TGTGCCAGCAGTTCGTCAGGGCATGGCTACACCTTC. It is translated as CASSSSGHGYTF.

The genes are TRBV6-2 or TRBV6-3 and TRBJ1-5, with unresolved D. The CDR3 covers 16 residues. Germline values: CDR1 MNHEY, CDR2 SVGEGT. V was cut by 0 bases and J by 0 bases, with 9 bases left in between. CDR3 sequence: CASSYSRQYSNQPQHF. CDR3 bases: TGTGCCAGCAGTTACTCCAGACAATATAGCAATCAGCCCCAGCATTTT.

This clone has a handful of counts. The chain is built from TRBV7-9 and TRBJ1-4; 10 bases agree with TRBD1. V lost 1 base to trimming and J lost 5 bases; unmatched junction nucleotides: 4. Germline CDR1 and CDR2: SEHNR and FQNEAQ (reference sequence). The CDR3 extends over 16 amino acids. The CDR3 protein is CASSLGDRGLNEKLFF. The CDR3 DNA sequence: TGTGCCAGCAGCTTAGGGGACAGGGGATTAAATGAAAAACTGTTTTTT. The variable domain in full, completed from reference TRBV7-9 and TRBJ1-4, reads DTGVSQNPRHKITKRGQNVTFRCDPISEHNRLYWYRQTLGQGPEFLTYFQNEAQLEKSRLLSDRFSAERPKGSFSTLEIQRTEQGDSAMYLCASSLGDRGLNEKLFFGSGTQLSVL.

This chain joins TRBV6-5 and TRBJ1-2; 11 bases align to TRBD1. Germline V gene data show CDR1 as MNHEY and CDR2 as SVGAGI. The CDR3 spans 14 residues. After removal of 5 bases from V and 7 bases from J, the junction contained 6 bases not matched to a gene. The CDR3 DNA is TGTGCCAGCAGTCTGGACAGGGGGCAGGGTGGCTACACCTTC. It encodes CASSLDRGQGGYTF.

This chain links TRBV29-1 with TRBJ1-5; no firm D call. The CDR3 covers 12 residues. V lost 6 bases to trimming and J lost 3 bases, with 9 bases between them. Germline CDR1 reads SQVTM; CDR2 reads ANQGSEA. CDR3 residues: CSVREPNQPQHF. The CDR3 bases are TGCAGCGTCCGGGAACCCAATCAGCCCCAGCATTTT.

The chain uses TRBV7-6 and TRBJ2-3, with TRBD2 identical over 7 bases. The V and J ends lost 8 bases and 5 bases, in that order; junction bases with no gene match: 13. The germline CDR1 and CDR2 sequences are SGHVS and FNYEAQ. The CDR3 totals 15 residues. This CDR3 reads CASAPEAGAIDTQYF. CDR3 nucleotide sequence: TGTGCCAGCGCACCCGAGGCGGGAGCGATAGATACGCAGTATTTT. The variable domain in full, with the rest retrieved from reference TRBV7-6 and TRBJ2-3, is GAGVSQSPRYKVTKRGQDVALRCDPISGHVSLYWYRQALGQGPEFLTYFNYEAQQDKSGLPNDRFSAERPEGSISTLTIQRTEQRDSAMYRCASAPEAGAIDTQYFGPGTRLTVL.

V usage is TRBV3-1 (or the pseudogene TRBV3-2) and J usage is TRBJ2-1; 10 bases agree with TRBD2. Trimming removed 0 bases from V and 4 bases from J; junction bases left unmatched: 6. The CDR3 runs to 17 residues. Looked up from germline, CDR1 is LGHDT and CDR2 is YNNKEL (reference sequence). In DNA form, the CDR3 reads TGTGCCAGCAGCCAAGAGGCTAGCGGGAGTAATTACAATGAGCAGTTCTTC. Encoded protein: CASSQEASGSNYNEQFF.

The gene calls are TRBV3-1 (or the pseudogene TRBV3-2) and TRBJ1-2; no firm D call. The CDR3 runs 14 residues. Germline CDR1 is LGHDT and CDR2 is YNNKEL (reference sequence). V was trimmed by 7 bases and J by 4 bases, leaving 16 bases between them. The CDR3: CASTPRGGGYGYTF. CDR3 sequence (DNA): TGTGCCAGCACCCCCCGGGGTGGCGGCTATGGCTACACCTTC.

The genes are TRBV7-9 and TRBJ1-1, with a tentative D call TRBD1 (5 bases). CDR1 SEHNR and CDR2 FQNEAQ come from the germline V gene (reference sequence). The CDR3 consists of 15 residues. V was pared by 1 base and J by 4 bases, with 13 bases between. The CDR3 bases are TGTGCCAGCAGCTTAGGGCTAGGGGCTGGCACTGAAGCTTTCTTT. This translates into CASSLGLGAGTEAFF.